This T cell receptor (beta chain) was obtained from a study of shared clonotypes between healthy human individuals. Worth noting for this clone: What it recognizes is unknown.

Trimming stripped 2 bases from V and 2 bases from J, with 4 bases between. CDR1 MNHEY and CDR2 SVGAGI come from the germline V gene. This CDR3 is 12 amino acids long. General study points: Several donors had approximately 4.6% of their naive CD4 clonotypes in common.

The assay was immunoSEQ multiplex PCR, and TCRdb's table has in-frame clones only and misses some. This repertoire shows about 2.4 million clones, roughly nine tenths found once; its top ten account for under 0.15%. This receptor was taken from a man younger than 30 in good health. Material: naive CD4+ T cells sorted from blood. Subset meaning: CD45RA+ positively selected. The chain combines TRBV6-5 with TRBJ2-7, with D hard to call. This CDR3 reads CASSYITYEQYF. CDR3 coding DNA: TGTGCCAGCAGTTACATAACCTACGAGCAGTACTTC.